The 16 T cell receptor beta chains presented below share a single source sample, sequenced in a study of blood T cell repertoires in COVID-19. Method: immunoSEQ multiplex PCR; TCRdb's copy keeps in-frame clones and lacks some. This sample carries 130,000 or so clones, around 86% of them seen once, and the ten largest clones take 15% to 20%. Sequenced input: PBMCs or T cells enriched from blood (not recorded which). The receptor set was obtained from a man aged 30 to 39 who had recovered from COVID-19.

V usage is TRBV20-1 and J usage is TRBJ2-7, with 9 bases fitting TRBD2. This CDR3 is built from 11 residues. The germline V gene encodes CDR1 DFQATT and CDR2 SNEGSKA (reference sequence). CDR3 region: CAGGEGDEQYV. The CDR3, as DNA: TGCGCGGGAGGGGAAGGTGACGAGCAGTACGTC.

J is TRBJ1-6 and V is TRBV25-1; TRBD1 aligns across 7 bases. The CDR3 consists of 14 residues. Trimming took 7 bases from V and 7 from J; bases not matched to a gene: 7. The germline CDR1 and CDR2 sequences are MGHDK and SYGVNS. This chain's CDR3 is CASTRGTVNSPLHF. CDR3 in DNA: TGTGCCAGCACGAGGGGGACAGTAAATTCACCCCTCCACTTT. The entire variable domain, with the rest obtained from reference TRBV25-1 and TRBJ1-6, is as follows: EADIYQTPRYLVIGTGKKITLECSQTMGHDKMYWYQQDPGMELHLIHYSYGVNSTEKGDLSSESTVSRIRTEHFPLTLESARPSHTSQYLCASTRGTVNSPLHFGNGTRLTVT.

The genes are TRBV29-1 and TRBJ2-6; D is ambiguous. Germline assignment: CDR1 SQVTM and CDR2 ANQGSEA. Trimming stripped 4 bases from V and 3 bases from J, with 7 bases between. The CDR3 extends over 13 amino acids. The CDR3 nucleotides read TGCAGCGTTGGTGATAGTGGGGCCAACGTCCTGACTTTC. It yields the protein CSVGDSGANVLTF.

The chain joins TRBV27 to TRBJ2-3, with TRBD1 identical over 7 bases. The CDR3 is made up of 16 amino acids. Trimming cost V 1 base and J 7 bases; bases outside gene matches: 11. Per germline, CDR1 MNHEY and CDR2 SMNVEV (reference sequence). Here the CDR3 reads CASSLYPGQTRYTQYF. The DNA of the CDR3 is TGTGCCAGCAGTTTATATCCGGGACAGACCCGCTATACGCAGTATTTT.

This clone appeared once. This chain uses TRBV12-3 or TRBV12-4 with TRBJ1-5; D ambiguous. This CDR3 region has 13 residues. Trimming shortened V by 5 bases and J by 5 bases, and 10 bases separated the two germline ends. CDR3 sequence (DNA): TGTGCCAGCAGTGGGCGGGATCATCAGCCCCAGCATTTT. Its translation: CASSGRDHQPQHF.

This clone was counted once. The chain couples TRBV12-5 to TRBJ1-2, with D maybe TRBD1 (5 bases). Germline V gene data show CDR1 as LGHNT and CDR2 as FRNRAP. Trimming took off 5 bases at V and 1 base at J, with 14 bases between the two ends. The CDR3 covers 15 residues. The CDR3 DNA reads as TGTGCTAGTGGTACTAAAGTACAGGTTAACTATGGCTACACCTTC. Translated: CASGTKVQVNYGYTF.

The V and J genes are TRBV7-9 and TRBJ2-3; D call uncertain. V lost 8 bases and J lost 2, with 11 bases in between. The CDR3 length is 13 residues. Looked up from germline, CDR1 is SEHNR and CDR2 is FQNEAQ (reference sequence). The CDR3 DNA sequence: TGTGCCAGCCCGCTGGGCGACACAGATACGCAGTATTTT. Its translation: CASPLGDTDTQYF.

The chain joins TRBV5-6 to TRBJ2-3, with D possibly TRBD1 on 5 matching bases. The CDR3 loop spans 14 amino acids. The V gene lost 4 bases and the J gene lost 1 base, with 10 bases spanning the gap. Germline V CDR1 and CDR2: SGHDT, YYEEEE. CDR3: CASSLQGGTDTQYF. The CDR3, as DNA: TGTGCCAGCAGCCTCCAGGGTGGCACAGATACGCAGTATTTT.

The rearrangement uses TRBV19 and TRBJ2-3, with 9 bases matching TRBD2. Germline lookup yields CDR1 LNHDA and CDR2 SQIVND (reference sequence). This CDR3 is built from 15 residues. Trimming cost V 7 bases and J 3 bases; bases outside gene matches: 8. The CDR3 DNA is TGTGCCAGTACCTTACTAGCGGGCGTAACAGATACGCAGTATTTT. Protein: CASTLLAGVTDTQYF.

The chain recombines TRBV27 with TRBJ1-3, with D unclear. The CDR3 runs 13 residues. The germline V and J ends were trimmed by 7 bases and 0 bases, with 7 bases remaining between them. Germline V CDR1 and CDR2: MNHEY, SMNVEV (reference sequence). The CDR3 loop reads CASIWASGNTIYF. In nucleotides, the CDR3 is TGTGCCAGCATTTGGGCCTCTGGAAACACCATATATTTT.

This rearrangement joins TRBV12-3 or TRBV12-4 to TRBJ1-1; no firm D call. V was pared by 8 bases and J by 0 bases, with 7 bases between. The CDR3 covers 12 residues. The CDR3 DNA sequence: TGTGCCAGCGGCAGGCTGAACACTGAAGCTTTCTTT. This sequence encodes CASGRLNTEAFF.

The chain couples TRBV19 to TRBJ1-3, with TRBD1 identical over 7 bases. CDR1 and CDR2 from the germline V gene are LNHDA and SQIVND (reference sequence). V gave up 5 bases and J gave up 1 base; unmatched junction bases: 5. This CDR3 contains 15 residues. The CDR3 DNA reads TGTGCCAGTAGTGTCGAACAGGGGTCTGGAAACACCATATATTTT. This sequence encodes CASSVEQGSGNTIYF. Drawing the rest from reference TRBV19 and TRBJ1-3, the complete variable domain is DGGITQSPKYLFRKEGQNVTLSCEQNLNHDAMYWYRQDPGQGLRLIYYSQIVNDFQKGDIAEGYSVSREKKESFPLTVTSAQKNPTAFYLCASSVEQGSGNTIYFGEGSWLTVV.

This rearrangement joins TRBV11-1 to TRBJ2-2; no reliable D call. Trimming pared 2 bases from V and 5 bases from J, leaving 6 bases between. This CDR3 comprises 13 residues. Germline assignment: CDR1 SGHAT and CDR2 FQDESV (reference sequence). CDR3 DNA sequence: TGTGCCAGCAGCTTACCACAAACCGGGGAGCTGTTTTTT. This gives the protein CASSLPQTGELFF.

The CDR3 region has the DNA TGTGCCAGCAGTGAAGGGGAGGGTCGGGCTGAAAAACTGTTTTTT. Amino acids: CASSEGEGRAEKLFF. The chain has TRBV25-1 and TRBJ1-4, with D unclear. This CDR3 has 15 residues. V lost 2 bases and J 7 bases, leaving 14 bases between the germline ends. Germline V gene data show CDR1 as MGHDK and CDR2 as SYGVNS.

This sequence joins TRBV7-9 and TRBJ2-2; the D is unclear. Germline V gene sequence: CDR1 SEHNR, CDR2 FQNEAQ (reference sequence). V lost 3 bases and J 1 base, leaving 15 bases between the germline ends. This CDR3 comprises 17 residues. DNA of the CDR3: TGTGCCAGCAGCTTCGGCTCCACAGTGCAGAACACCGGGGAGCTGTTTTTT. As protein: CASSFGSTVQNTGELFF.

The chain has TRBV3-1 (or the pseudogene TRBV3-2) and TRBJ2-2, with TRBD2 matching 7 bases. Trimming removed 0 bases from V and 4 bases from J; junction bases left unmatched: 5. This CDR3 has 16 residues. CDR1 is LGHDT, CDR2 YNNKEL, per germline (reference sequence). CDR3 coding DNA: TGTGCCAGCAGCCAAGATTGGGGGGGTGGCACCGGGGAGCTGTTTTTT. As protein: CASSQDWGGGTGELFF.